This T cell receptor (beta chain) stems from a study of blood T cell repertoires in COVID-19. Turning to the study itself: The samples span acute and convalescent COVID-19 from the United States, Italy and Spain. The analysed material was cDNA or gDNA that came from T cells, B-cell-depleted T cells, or PBMCs.

The Seattle patients, enrolled during active infection, were followed longitudinally. In the source study's methods: Estimation of nucleated cell counts was performed using reference gene primer amplification. Using immunoSEQ multiplex PCR, the repertoire was profiled, and TCRdb retains in-frame clones only, with some absent. V and J calls and clone size are given by that table; D and trimming were obtained from the DNA. The table has fewer than 650,000 clones, about 89% seen once. The source is a woman aged 45-60 years with COVID-19, enrolled during active disease. Sequenced: peripheral blood.

CDR3 nucleotides: TGTGCCTGGAGCGAGGGCCCGGCAGGCTACTATGGCTACACCTTC. As protein: CAWSEGPAGYYGYTF. The chain recombines TRBV30 with TRBJ1-2; D call uncertain. CDR3 length: 15 amino acids. The germline V gene encodes CDR1 GTSNPN and CDR2 SVGIG (reference sequence). Trimming removed 3 bases from V and 3 bases from J, with 17 bases in between.